A selection of T cell receptor beta chains follows, all from one sample in a study of T-cell memory formation after mild COVID-19. TCRdb called the 5' RACE reads again in MiXCR, with one record for every CDR3 protein. The sample shows 250,000 to 300,000 distinct CDR3 sequences, less than 20% of them seen only once. The specimen was PBMCs or a T cell subset sorted from them (not recorded which). Source of these receptors: a young man who had mild COVID-19 (a few samples of this study predate the infection). Cell type and time point are not known. The CDR3 runs from the conserved cysteine through the conserved F or W. D genes are given only for firm matches. The listing skips clone size in some rows; elsewhere it reads once, few, many or a size class.

V gene	clone size	D gene	J gene	CDR3 DNA	CDR3 protein
TRBV12-3/TRBV12-4	NA	NA	TRBJ1-1	TGTGCCAGCAGTTTATGGGTGGCGGGTACGAGAGATGAAGCTTTCTTT	CASSLWVAGTRDEAFF
TRBV20-1	NA	TRBD1	TRBJ1-1	TGCAGTGCAGATGACAGGGGGCTTAACACTGAAGCTTTCTTT	CSADDRGLNTEAFF
TRBV25-1	few	TRBD1	TRBJ1-6	TGTGCCAGCAGAGGTTCAGGGGGCTCACCCCTCCACTTT	CASRGSGGSPLHF
TRBV11-2	many	TRBD2	TRBJ2-3	TGTGCCAGCAGCTTAGGGGCTAGCGGGGACACAGATACGCAGTATTTT	CASSLGASGDTDTQYF
TRBV6-2/TRBV6-3	few	NA	TRBJ1-4	TGTGCCAGCAGCCTGATGAGAGGGAGGTATGAAAAACTGTTTTTT	CASSLMRGRYEKLFF
TRBV4-3	many	TRBD2	TRBJ2-1	TGCGCCAGCAGCCAAGATCTAGCGGGCTCCTACAATGAGCAGTTCTTC	CASSQDLAGSYNEQFF
TRBV10-3	NA	TRBD1	TRBJ2-3	TGTGCCATCAGAACGGGACAGGGGGCGCATGGCACAGATACGCAGTATTTT	CAIRTGQGAHGTDTQYF
TRBV10-3	NA	NA	TRBJ1-3	TGTGCCACCCGCCCCGACCACTCTGGAAACACCATATATTTT	CATRPDHSGNTIYF
TRBV7-8	many	NA	TRBJ1-2	TGTGCCAGCAGCCCGGACAGCATTTATGGCTACACCTTC	CASSPDSIYGYTF
TRBV19	few	NA	TRBJ1-1	TGTGCCAGTACCACGGGCTGGGGCACTGAAGCTTTCTTT	CASTTGWGTEAFF
TRBV5-1	many	NA	TRBJ1-2	TGCGCCAGCAGCTTGGGGGACTATGGCTACACCTTC	CASSLGDYGYTF